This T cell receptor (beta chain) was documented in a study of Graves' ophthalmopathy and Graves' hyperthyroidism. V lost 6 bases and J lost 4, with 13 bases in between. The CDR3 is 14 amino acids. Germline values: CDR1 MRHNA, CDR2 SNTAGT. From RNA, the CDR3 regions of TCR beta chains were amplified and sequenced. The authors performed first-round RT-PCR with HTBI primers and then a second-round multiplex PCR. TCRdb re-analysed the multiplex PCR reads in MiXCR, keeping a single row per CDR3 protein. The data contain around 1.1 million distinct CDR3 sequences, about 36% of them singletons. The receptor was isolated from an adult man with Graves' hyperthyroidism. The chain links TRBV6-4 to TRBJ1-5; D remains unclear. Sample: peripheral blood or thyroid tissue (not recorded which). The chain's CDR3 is CASSQIADNQPQHF. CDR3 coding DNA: TGTGCCAGCAGCCAAATTGCAGATAATCAGCCCCAGCATTTT.